Presented here are 18 T cell receptor beta chains from one specimen sequenced in a study of blood T cell repertoires in COVID-19. TCRdb's copy holds only in-frame clones and misses some; the assay was immunoSEQ multiplex PCR. The sample consists of around 200,000 clones, less than 90% of them appearing once. Sequenced material: PBMCs or T cells enriched from blood (not recorded which). These receptors were taken from a woman aged 25 to 45 who had recovered from COVID-19.

V and J are TRBV9 and TRBJ2-5, with 10 nucleotides matching TRBD2. The trim removed 4 bases at V and 2 bases at J, leaving 8 bases unmatched. CDR3 length: 16 residues. The germline CDR1 and CDR2 sequences are SGDLS and YYNGEE. The CDR3 nucleotides are TGTGCCAGCAGCTCCGGGACTAGCGACTTTCAAGAGACCCAGTACTTC. This encodes CASSSGTSDFQETQYF.

The rearrangement uses TRBV7-2 and TRBJ2-3; 7 bases match TRBD1. V lost 3 bases to trimming and J lost 2 bases; unmatched junction nucleotides: 5. CDR3 length: 15 amino acids. Germline CDR1 SGHTA, CDR2 FQGNSA. In DNA form, the CDR3 reads TGTGCCAGCAGCTTCCGGACAGGACTCACAGATACGCAGTATTTT. Translated, it gives CASSFRTGLTDTQYF.

The chain is built from TRBV27 and TRBJ2-3, with a tentative D call TRBD2 (6 bases). This CDR3 has 17 amino acids. In germline, CDR1 is MNHEY, CDR2 SMNVEV (reference sequence). V gave up 2 bases and J gave up 0 bases, with 15 bases separating them. The CDR3 region is CASSLVWRGPSTDTQYF. Here the CDR3 DNA reads TGTGCCAGCAGTTTAGTATGGCGGGGTCCCAGCACAGATACGCAGTATTTT.

The rearrangement joins TRBV5-1 to TRBJ2-5, with TRBD2 matching 8 bases. This CDR3 comprises 16 residues. V shed 4 bases and J 4 bases; nucleotides not matched to a gene: 12. The germline V gene has CDR1 SGHRS and CDR2 YFSETQ. CDR3 sequence: CASSPGTSLDGETQYF. DNA for the CDR3: TGCGCCAGCAGCCCAGGGACTAGTCTGGATGGAGAGACCCAGTACTTC.

The chain recombines TRBV7-7 with TRBJ2-1, with a tentative D call TRBD1 (6 bases). From germline, CDR1 is SSHAT and CDR2 FNYEAQ (reference sequence). V was trimmed by 5 bases and J by 0 bases, leaving 14 bases between them. This CDR3 has 16 residues. CDR3 loop: CASSLTVGASYNEQFF. The CDR3 nucleotides read TGTGCCAGCAGCCTTACCGTGGGGGCCTCCTACAATGAGCAGTTCTTC.

This clone was seen a handful of times. V is TRBV7-2 and J is TRBJ1-2; TRBD1 matches at 7 bases. Losses at the gene ends were 5 bases for V and 0 bases for J; bases not matched to a gene: 9. This CDR3 has 16 residues. In germline, CDR1 is SGHTA, CDR2 FQGNSA. The CDR3 DNA reads as TGTGCCAGCAGCCCAGGGGGTTGGGGATCTAACTATGGCTACACCTTC. Translated, it gives CASSPGGWGSNYGYTF.

V and J are TRBV4-2 and TRBJ1-3, with 10 nucleotides matching TRBD1. CDR3 length: 15 residues. Trimming removed 4 bases from V and 6 bases from J; junction bases left unmatched: 6. Germline CDR1 reads LGHNA; CDR2 reads YNFKEQ. The chain's CDR3 is CASSRPGQGTNTIYF. The CDR3, as DNA: TGTGCCAGCAGCCGTCCGGGACAGGGGACAAACACCATATATTTT.

V and J are TRBV2 and TRBJ2-7; tentatively, D is TRBD2 (6 bases). The germline CDR1 and CDR2 sequences are SNHLY and FYNNEI. CDR3 length: 14 amino acids. The V gene lost 6 bases and the J gene lost 6 bases, with 18 bases spanning the gap. The DNA for the CDR3 is TGTGCCAGCAGACTCGCAGGGAGTAGCGGCGAGCAGTACTTC. This encodes CASRLAGSSGEQYF.

There are a few counts of this clone. The chain links TRBV3-1 (or the pseudogene TRBV3-2) to TRBJ1-1; 7 nucleotides match TRBD1. V lost 1 base to trimming and J lost 6 bases; unmatched junction nucleotides: 2. Germline CDR1 and CDR2: LGHDT and YNNKEL (reference sequence). There are 13 residues in the CDR3. The CDR3 loop is CASSQGQGSEAFF. CDR3 DNA: TGTGCCAGCAGCCAAGGACAGGGATCTGAAGCTTTCTTT.

This clone was seen once. The chain employs TRBV19 and TRBJ2-1; TRBD2 aligns across 8 bases. The CDR3 extends over 15 amino acids. Germline CDR1 and CDR2: LNHDA and SQIVND (reference sequence). V dropped 1 base and J dropped 5; count of bases not matched to a gene: 4. The CDR3 DNA is TGTGCCAGTAGTATAGTGAGCGGGGGTAACAATGAGCAGTTCTTC. Translated: CASSIVSGGNNEQFF.

The chain carries TRBV6-5 and TRBJ2-5, with TRBD2 identical over 7 bases. CDR1 is MNHEY, CDR2 SVGAGI, per germline. This CDR3 comprises 12 residues. The V gene end was trimmed by 6 bases and the J gene end by 5 bases; junction bases not matched to a gene: 3. In nucleotides, the CDR3 is TGTGCCAGCAGCAGGGAGGGGGAGACCCAGTACTTC. The encoded protein is CASSREGETQYF.

The chain links TRBV15 to TRBJ2-6; possibly TRBD1 for D (5 bases). The CDR3 loop spans 16 amino acids. The germline gives CDR1 LNHNV, CDR2 YYDKDF (reference sequence). The ends were cut back, 1 base at V and 2 bases at J, with 9 bases in the middle. For the CDR3, the DNA is TGTGCCACCAGCAGAGGCAGGGCGACTGGGGCCAACGTCCTGACTTTC. Amino acid sequence: CATSRGRATGANVLTF.

The gene calls are TRBV7-2 and TRBJ2-2; 10 bases match TRBD1. Germline-derived CDR1 and CDR2 are SGHTA and FQGNSA. CDR3 length equals 16 residues. Germline trimming cut 5 bases from V and 7 bases from J; bases unmatched to any gene: 10. The CDR3 DNA is TGTGCCAGCAGCCCCCGGGGACAGGGGAATAACGGGGAGCTGTTTTTT. Protein product: CASSPRGQGNNGELFF.

V is TRBV19 and J is TRBJ1-3; a weak D match, TRBD1 (6 bases). The germline V and J ends were trimmed by 5 bases and 4 bases, with 12 bases remaining between them. Per the germline V gene, CDR1 is LNHDA and CDR2 is SQIVND (reference sequence). The CDR3 has 14 amino acids. Here the CDR3 reads CASSVQGRGNTIYF. CDR3 DNA sequence: TGTGCCAGTAGTGTACAGGGCCGAGGAAACACCATATATTTT.

This clone was counted between two and nine times. The chain recombines TRBV18 with TRBJ1-6; 7 bases are a match to TRBD1. Germline loops: CDR1 KGHSH, CDR2 LQKENI. The J segment lost 6 bases and the V segment lost 2 bases, leaving 1 base of the junction unmatched. CDR3 length equals 14 residues. CDR3 coding DNA: TGTGCCAGCTCACCAGGGGACAGTAATTCACCCCTCCACTTT. Translated, it gives CASSPGDSNSPLHF.

The gene calls are TRBV4-3 and TRBJ2-2, with a possible D match to TRBD1 (5 bases). Germline-derived CDR1 and CDR2 are LGHNA and YSLEER. The CDR3 loop spans 18 amino acids. V was shortened by 0 bases and J by 3 bases, with 17 bases between the two germline ends. This chain's CDR3 is CASSQDNGPVQDTGELFF. The CDR3 nucleotides are TGCGCCAGCAGCCAAGATAACGGGCCGGTACAGGACACCGGGGAGCTGTTTTTT.

This rearrangement joins TRBV6-2 or TRBV6-3 to TRBJ1-5; TRBD1 matches at 7 bases. The CDR3 consists of 19 residues. Trimming cost V 4 bases and J 0 bases; bases outside gene matches: 15. The germline gives CDR1 MNHEY, CDR2 SVGEGT. Written as DNA, the CDR3 is TGTGCCAGCAGTTCCACGGGACAGTATTTTACATATAGCAATCAGCCCCAGCATTTT. Its protein is CASSSTGQYFTYSNQPQHF.

This chain connects TRBV9 to TRBJ2-7, with TRBD2 identical over 15 bases. Per germline, CDR1 SGDLS and CDR2 YYNGEE. The CDR3 has 17 amino acids. V shed 4 bases and J 5 bases; nucleotides not matched to a gene: 10. The CDR3 region has the DNA TGTGCCAGCAGCCCTCCGGGACTAGCGGGGGGAGGTCACGAGCAGTACTTC. Its protein product is CASSPPGLAGGGHEQYF.